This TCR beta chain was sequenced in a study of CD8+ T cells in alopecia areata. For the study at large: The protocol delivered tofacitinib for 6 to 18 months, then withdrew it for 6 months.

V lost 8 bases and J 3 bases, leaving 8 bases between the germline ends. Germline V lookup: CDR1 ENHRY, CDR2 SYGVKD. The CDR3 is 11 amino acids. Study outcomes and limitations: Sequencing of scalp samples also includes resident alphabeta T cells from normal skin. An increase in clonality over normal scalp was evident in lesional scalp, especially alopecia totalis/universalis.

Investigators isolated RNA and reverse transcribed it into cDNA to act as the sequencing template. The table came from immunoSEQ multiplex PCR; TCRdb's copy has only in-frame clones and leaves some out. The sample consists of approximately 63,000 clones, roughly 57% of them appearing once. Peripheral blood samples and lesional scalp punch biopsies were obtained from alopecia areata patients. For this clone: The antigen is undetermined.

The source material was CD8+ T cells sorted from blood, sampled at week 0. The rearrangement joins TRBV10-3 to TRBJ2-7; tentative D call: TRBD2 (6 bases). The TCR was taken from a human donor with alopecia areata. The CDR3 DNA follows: TGTGCCATCTCCGGGAGCTACGAGCAGTACTTC. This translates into CAISGSYEQYF.